The source of this TCR beta chain is a study of response to subunit inactivated influenza vaccine. CDR1 SGHRS and CDR2 YFSETQ come from the germline V gene. V lost 0 bases to trimming and J lost 6 bases, with 10 bases between them. CDR3 length: 13 amino acids. TCRdb reprocessed the RT-PCR reads with MiXCR, giving one entry per CDR3 protein. The sample records around 520,000 distinct CDR3 sequences, roughly 27% being singletons. Regarding the study as a whole: After each seasonal influenza vaccination, few new T cells are recruited, the authors suggested.

This clonotype was observed a few times. Its antigen is not known. The origin of this receptor is a man in his fifties who received an inactivated influenza vaccine. The sample was CD4+ T cells sorted from PBMCs, taken roughly 5 days after vaccination. The chain has TRBV5-1 and TRBJ2-7; possible D gene TRBD2, 6 bases. In DNA, the CDR3 is TGCGCCAGCAGCTTGGACCCGGGGGTCGAGCAGTACTTC. This encodes CASSLDPGVEQYF.